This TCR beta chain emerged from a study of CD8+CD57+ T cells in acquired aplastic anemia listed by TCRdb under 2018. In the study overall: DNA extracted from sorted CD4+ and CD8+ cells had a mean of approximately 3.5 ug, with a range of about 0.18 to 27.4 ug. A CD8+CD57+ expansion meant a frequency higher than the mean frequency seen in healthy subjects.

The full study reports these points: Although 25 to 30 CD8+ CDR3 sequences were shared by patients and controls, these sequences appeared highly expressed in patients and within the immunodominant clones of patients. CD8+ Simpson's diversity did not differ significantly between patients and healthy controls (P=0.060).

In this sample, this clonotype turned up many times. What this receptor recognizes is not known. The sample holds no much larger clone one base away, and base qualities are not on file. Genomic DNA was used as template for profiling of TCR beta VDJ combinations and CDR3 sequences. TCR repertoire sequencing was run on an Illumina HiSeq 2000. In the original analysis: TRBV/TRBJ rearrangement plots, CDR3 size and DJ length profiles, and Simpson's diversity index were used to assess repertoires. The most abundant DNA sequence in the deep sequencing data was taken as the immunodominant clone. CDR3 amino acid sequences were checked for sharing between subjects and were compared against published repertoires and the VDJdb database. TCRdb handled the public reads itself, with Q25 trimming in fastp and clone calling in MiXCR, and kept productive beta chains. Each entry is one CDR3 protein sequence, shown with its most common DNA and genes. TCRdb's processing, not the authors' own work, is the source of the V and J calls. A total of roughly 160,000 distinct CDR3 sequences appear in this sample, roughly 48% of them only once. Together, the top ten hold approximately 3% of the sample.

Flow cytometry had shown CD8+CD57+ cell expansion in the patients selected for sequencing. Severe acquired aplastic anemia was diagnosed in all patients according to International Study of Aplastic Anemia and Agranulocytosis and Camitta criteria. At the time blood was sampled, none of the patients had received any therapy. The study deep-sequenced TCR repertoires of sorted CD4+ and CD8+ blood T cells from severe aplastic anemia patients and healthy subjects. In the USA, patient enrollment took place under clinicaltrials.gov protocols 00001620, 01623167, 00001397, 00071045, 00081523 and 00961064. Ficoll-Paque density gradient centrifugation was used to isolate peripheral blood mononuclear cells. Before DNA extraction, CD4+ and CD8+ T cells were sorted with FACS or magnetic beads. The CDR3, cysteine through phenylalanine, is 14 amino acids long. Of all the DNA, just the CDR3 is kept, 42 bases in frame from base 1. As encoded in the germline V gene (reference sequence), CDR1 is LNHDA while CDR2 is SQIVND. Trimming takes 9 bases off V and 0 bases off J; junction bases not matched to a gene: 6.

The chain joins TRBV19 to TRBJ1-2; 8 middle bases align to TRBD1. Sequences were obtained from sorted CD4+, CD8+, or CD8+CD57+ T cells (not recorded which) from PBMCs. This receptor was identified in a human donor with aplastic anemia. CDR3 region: CASRAGGANYGYTF. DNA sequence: TGTGCCAGCCGTGCAGGGGGCGCTAACTATGGCTACACCTTC.